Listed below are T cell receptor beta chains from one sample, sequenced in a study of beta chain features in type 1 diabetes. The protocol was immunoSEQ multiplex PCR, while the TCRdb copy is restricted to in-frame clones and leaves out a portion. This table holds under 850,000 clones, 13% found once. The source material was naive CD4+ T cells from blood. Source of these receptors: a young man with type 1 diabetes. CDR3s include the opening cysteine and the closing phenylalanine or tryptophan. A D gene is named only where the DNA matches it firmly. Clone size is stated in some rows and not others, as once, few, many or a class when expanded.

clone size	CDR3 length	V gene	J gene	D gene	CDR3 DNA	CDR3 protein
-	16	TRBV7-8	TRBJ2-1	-	TGTGCCAGCAGCTTAGCCGTCGGGAAGTCCTACAATGAGCAGTTCTTC	CASSLAVGKSYNEQFF
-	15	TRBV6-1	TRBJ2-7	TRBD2	TGTGCCAGCAGTGACTGGCGGGGGGGCTCCTACGAGCAGTACTTC	CASSDWRGGSYEQYF
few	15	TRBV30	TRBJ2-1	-	TGTGCCTGGAGCGACCCGAGGGTCCCCTACAATGAGCAGTTCTTC	CAWSDPRVPYNEQFF
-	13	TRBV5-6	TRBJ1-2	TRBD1	TGTGCCAGCAGATTACAGGGGGCTGACGGCTACACCTTC	CASRLQGADGYTF
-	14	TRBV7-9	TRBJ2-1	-	TGTGCCAGCAGTTTGGACGACTCCTACAATGAGCAGTTCTTC	CASSLDDSYNEQFF
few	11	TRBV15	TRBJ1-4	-	TGTGCCACCGGGGGGATTGAAAAACTGTTTTTT	CATGGIEKLFF
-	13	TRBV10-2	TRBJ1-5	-	TGCGCCAGCAGTGAACAGAGCAATCAGCCCCAGCATTTT	CASSEQSNQPQHF
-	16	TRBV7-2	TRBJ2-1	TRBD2	TGTGCCAGCAGCCCATGGACTAGCGGGGGGTTCAATGAGCAGTTCTTC	CASSPWTSGGFNEQFF
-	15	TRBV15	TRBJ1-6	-	TGTGCCACCAGCAGAGATGTCAGGGGTGGTTCACCCCTCCACTTT	CATSRDVRGGSPLHF
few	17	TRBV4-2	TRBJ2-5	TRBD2	TGTGCCAGCAGCCAGACTAGCGGGGGGGCCGGCGGAGAGACCCAGTACTTC	CASSQTSGGAGGETQYF
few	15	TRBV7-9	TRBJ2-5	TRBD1	TGTGCCAGCAGCTTGGGACAGGGGGTACAAGAGACCCAGTACTTC	CASSLGQGVQETQYF
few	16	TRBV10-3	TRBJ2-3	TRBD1	TGTGCCATCAGTCCCAACCCGGGACAGATCACAGATACGCAGTATTTT	CAISPNPGQITDTQYF
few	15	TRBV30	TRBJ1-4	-	TGTGCCTGGAGTCCATCCGGGAGACTTAATGAAAAACTGTTTTTT	CAWSPSGRLNEKLFF
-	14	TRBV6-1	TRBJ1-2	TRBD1	TGTGCCAGCAGTCTTACGACAGGGACGGGTGGCTACACCTTC	CASSLTTGTGGYTF
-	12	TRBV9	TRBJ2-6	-	TGTGCCAGCAGCGTAGGGGCCAACGTCCTGACTTTC	CASSVGANVLTF
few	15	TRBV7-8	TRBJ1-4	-	TGTGCCAGCAGCTCATCAGGGATGGTGGAGGAAAAACTGTTTTTT	CASSSSGMVEEKLFF
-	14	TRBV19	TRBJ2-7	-	TGTGCCAGTAATAGACAGCATAGCTCCTACGAGCAGTACTTC	CASNRQHSSYEQYF
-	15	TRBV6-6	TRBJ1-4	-	TGTGCCAGCAGTTACGGGGCCGGCCCTAATGAAAAACTGTTTTTT	CASSYGAGPNEKLFF
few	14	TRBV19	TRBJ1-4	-	TGTGCCAGCCACCGGGGAGAACAGCCCCAAAAACTGTTTTTT	CASHRGEQPQKLFF
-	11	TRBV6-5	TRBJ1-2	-	TGTGCCAGCAGTCGACAGTACGACTACACCTTC	CASSRQYDYTF
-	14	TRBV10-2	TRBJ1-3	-	TGCGCCAGCAGGCCCCGAACCTCTGGAAACACCATATATTTT	CASRPRTSGNTIYF
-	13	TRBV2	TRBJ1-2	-	TGTGCCAGCAGTGAGGACTGGAGCTATGGCTACACCTTC	CASSEDWSYGYTF
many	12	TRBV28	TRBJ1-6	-	TGTGCCAGCAGTGAGAAGGACTCACCCCTCCACTTT	CASSEKDSPLHF
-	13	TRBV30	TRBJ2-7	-	TGTGCCTGGAGTGGACAGGTCGCGGGGGAGCAGTACTTC	CAWSGQVAGEQYF
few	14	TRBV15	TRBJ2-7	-	TGTGCCACCAGCCTAGAGGCGATCTCCTACGAGCAGTACTTC	CATSLEAISYEQYF
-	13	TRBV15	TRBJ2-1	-	TGTGCCACCAGCAGAATCTATAGCTCTGAGCAGTTCTTC	CATSRIYSSEQFF
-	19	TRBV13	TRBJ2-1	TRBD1	TGTGCCAGCAGCTCAGGGGGGACAGGTTATCCCCCCCTGTTCAATGAGCAGTTCTTC	CASSSGGTGYPPLFNEQFF
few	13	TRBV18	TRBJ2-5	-	TGTGCCAGCTCACCACCTGGGGGTAAGACCCAGTACTTC	CASSPPGGKTQYF
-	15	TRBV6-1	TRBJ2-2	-	TGTGCCAGCAGCCTCCGCCGGGGGAACACCGGGGAGCTGTTTTTT	CASSLRRGNTGELFF
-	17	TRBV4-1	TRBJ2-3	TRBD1	TGCGCCAGCAGCCAAGTAGTCCGGGACAGGGGGACAGATACGCAGTATTTT	CASSQVVRDRGTDTQYF